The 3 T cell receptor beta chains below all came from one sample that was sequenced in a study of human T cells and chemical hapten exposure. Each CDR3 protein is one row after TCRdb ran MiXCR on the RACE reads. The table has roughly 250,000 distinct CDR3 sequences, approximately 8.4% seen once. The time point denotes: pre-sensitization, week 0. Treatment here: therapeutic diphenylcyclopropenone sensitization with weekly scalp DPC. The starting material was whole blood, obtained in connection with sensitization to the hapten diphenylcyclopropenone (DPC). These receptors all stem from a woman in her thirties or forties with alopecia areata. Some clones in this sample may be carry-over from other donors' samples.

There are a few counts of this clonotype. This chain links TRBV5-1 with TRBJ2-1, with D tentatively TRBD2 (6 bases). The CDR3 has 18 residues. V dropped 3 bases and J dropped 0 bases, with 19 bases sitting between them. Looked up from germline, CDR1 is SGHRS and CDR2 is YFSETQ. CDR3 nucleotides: TGCGCCAGCAGCTCCACAGCCGGGACTTTCAGCTCCTACAATGAGCAGTTCTTC. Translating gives CASSSTAGTFSSYNEQFF.

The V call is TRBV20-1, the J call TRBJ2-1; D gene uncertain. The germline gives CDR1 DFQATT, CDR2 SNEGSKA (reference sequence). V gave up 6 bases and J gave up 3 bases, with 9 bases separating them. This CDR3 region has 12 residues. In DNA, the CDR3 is TGCAGTGCGCGAACCCTCTACAATGAGCAGTTCTTC. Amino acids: CSARTLYNEQFF.

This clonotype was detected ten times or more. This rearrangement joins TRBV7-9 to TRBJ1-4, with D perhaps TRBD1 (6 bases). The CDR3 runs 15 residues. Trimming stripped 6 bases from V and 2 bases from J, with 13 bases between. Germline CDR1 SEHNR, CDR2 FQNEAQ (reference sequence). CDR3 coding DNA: TGTGCCAGCAGTTCATACAGGGAGACTAATGAAAAACTGTTTTTT. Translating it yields CASSSYRETNEKLFF.